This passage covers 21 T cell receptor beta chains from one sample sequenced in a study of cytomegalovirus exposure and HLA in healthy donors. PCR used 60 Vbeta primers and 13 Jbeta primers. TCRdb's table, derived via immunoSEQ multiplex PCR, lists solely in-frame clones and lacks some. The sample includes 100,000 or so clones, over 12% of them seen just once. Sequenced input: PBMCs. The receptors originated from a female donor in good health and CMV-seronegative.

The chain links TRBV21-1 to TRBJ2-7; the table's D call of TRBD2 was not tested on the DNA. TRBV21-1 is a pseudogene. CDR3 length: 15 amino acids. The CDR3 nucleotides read TGTGCCAGCAGCAATGGGCGGGAGCCCGCCTACGAGCAGTACTTC. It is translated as CASSNGREPAYEQYF.

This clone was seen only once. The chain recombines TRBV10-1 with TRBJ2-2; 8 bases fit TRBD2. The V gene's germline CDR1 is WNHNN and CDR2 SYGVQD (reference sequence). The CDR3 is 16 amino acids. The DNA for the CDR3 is TGCGCTCTTTCGGGGGGGGTGAGGGCGTACACCGGGGAGCTGTTTTTT. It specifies CALSGGVRAYTGELFF.

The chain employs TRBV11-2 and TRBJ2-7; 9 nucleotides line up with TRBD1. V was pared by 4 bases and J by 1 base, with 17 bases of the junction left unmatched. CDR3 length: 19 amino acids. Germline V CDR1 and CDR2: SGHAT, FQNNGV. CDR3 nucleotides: TGTGCCAGCAGCTCACCAAACTTAATTACGGGACAGGGTTCCTACGAGCAGTACTTC. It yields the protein CASSSPNLITGQGSYEQYF.

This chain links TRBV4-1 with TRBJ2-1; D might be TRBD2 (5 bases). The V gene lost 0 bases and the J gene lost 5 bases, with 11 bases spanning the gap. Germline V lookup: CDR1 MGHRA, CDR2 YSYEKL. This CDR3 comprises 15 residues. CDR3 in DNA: TGCGCCAGCAGCCAAGATATGACTATTAACAATGAGCAGTTCTTC. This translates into CASSQDMTINNEQFF.

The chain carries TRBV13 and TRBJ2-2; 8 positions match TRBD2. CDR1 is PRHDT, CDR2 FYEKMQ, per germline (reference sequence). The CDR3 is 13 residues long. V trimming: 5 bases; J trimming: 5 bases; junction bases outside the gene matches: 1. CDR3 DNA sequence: TGTGCCAGCAGCCCGGGAGGGACCGGGGAGCTGTTTTTT. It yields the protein CASSPGGTGELFF.

The CDR3 DNA is TGTGCCAGCAGCCAAGCTGTTATAATCGGCGGGACGGGCCACAATGAGCAGTTCTTC. Translation: CASSQAVIIGGTGHNEQFF. This chain connects TRBV4-2 to TRBJ2-1, with D possibly TRBD2 on 6 matching bases. V lost 1 base and J lost 5, with 24 bases in between. The CDR3 contains 19 residues. CDR1 and CDR2 from the germline V gene are LGHNA and YNFKEQ.

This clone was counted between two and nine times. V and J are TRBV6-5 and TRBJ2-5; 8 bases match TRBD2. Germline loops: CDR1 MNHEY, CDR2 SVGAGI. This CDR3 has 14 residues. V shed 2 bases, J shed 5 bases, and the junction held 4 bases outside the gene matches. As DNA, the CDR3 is TGTGCCAGCAGTTACGGCGCGGGAGGTGAGACCCAGTACTTC. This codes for CASSYGAGGETQYF.

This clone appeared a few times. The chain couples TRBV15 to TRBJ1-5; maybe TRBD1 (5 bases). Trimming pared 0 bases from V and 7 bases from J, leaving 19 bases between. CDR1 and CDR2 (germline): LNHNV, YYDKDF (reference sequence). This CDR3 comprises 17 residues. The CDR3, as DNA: TGTGCCACCAGCAGAGATGAAGGGGCAGGGTTTGGACAGCCCCAGCATTTT. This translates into CATSRDEGAGFGQPQHF.

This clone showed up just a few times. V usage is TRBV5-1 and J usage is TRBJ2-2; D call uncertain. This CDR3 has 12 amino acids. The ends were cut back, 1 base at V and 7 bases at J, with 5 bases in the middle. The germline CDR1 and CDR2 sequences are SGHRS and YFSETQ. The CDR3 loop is CASSLSGGELFF. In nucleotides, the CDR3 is TGCGCCAGCAGCTTGTCCGGCGGGGAGCTGTTTTTT.

DNA for the CDR3: TGTGCCAGCAGCTTAGGCCCAACAGGGGCTGAAGCTTTCTTT. Translated: CASSLGPTGAEAFF. V usage is TRBV7-2 and J usage is TRBJ1-1, with TRBD1 identical over 7 bases. Germline values: CDR1 SGHTA, CDR2 FQGNSA. The CDR3 runs to 14 residues. V shed 1 base, J shed 6 bases, and the junction held 5 bases outside the gene matches.

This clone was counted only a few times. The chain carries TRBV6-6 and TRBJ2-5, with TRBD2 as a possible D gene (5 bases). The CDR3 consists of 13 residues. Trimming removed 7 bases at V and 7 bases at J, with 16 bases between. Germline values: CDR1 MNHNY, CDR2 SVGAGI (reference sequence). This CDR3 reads CASISPAGGTQYF. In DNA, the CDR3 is TGTGCCAGCATCTCTCCGGCAGGAGGGACCCAGTACTTC.

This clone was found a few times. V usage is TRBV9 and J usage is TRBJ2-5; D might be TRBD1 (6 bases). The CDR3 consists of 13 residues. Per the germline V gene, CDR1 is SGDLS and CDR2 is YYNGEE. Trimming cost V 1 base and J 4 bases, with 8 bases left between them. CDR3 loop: CASSVSRGETQYF. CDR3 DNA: TGTGCCAGCAGCGTATCCAGGGGAGAGACCCAGTACTTC.

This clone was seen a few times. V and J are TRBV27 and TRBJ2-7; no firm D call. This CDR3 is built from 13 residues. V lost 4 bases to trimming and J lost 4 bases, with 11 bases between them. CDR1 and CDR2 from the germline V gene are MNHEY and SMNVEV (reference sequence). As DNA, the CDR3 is TGTGCCAGCAGTTGGGCAGGATCATACGAGCAGTACTTC. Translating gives CASSWAGSYEQYF.

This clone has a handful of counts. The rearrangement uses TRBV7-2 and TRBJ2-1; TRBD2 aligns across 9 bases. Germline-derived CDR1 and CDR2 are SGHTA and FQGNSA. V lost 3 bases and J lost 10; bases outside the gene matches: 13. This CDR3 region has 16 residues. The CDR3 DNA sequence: TGTGCCAGCAGCTTGACTCCGGGACTAGCTCGGTGGGAGCAGTTCTTC. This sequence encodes CASSLTPGLARWEQFF.

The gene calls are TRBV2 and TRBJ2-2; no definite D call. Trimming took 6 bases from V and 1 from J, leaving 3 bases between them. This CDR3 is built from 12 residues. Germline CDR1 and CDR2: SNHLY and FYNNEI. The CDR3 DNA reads TGTGCCAGCAGACAGAACACCGGGGAGCTGTTTTTT. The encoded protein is CASRQNTGELFF. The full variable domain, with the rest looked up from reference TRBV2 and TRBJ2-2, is EPEVTQTPSHQVTQMGQEVILRCVPISNHLYFYWYRQILGQKVEFLVSFYNNEISEKSEIFDDQFSVERPDGSNFTLKIRSTKLEDSAMYFCASRQNTGELFFGEGSRLTVL.

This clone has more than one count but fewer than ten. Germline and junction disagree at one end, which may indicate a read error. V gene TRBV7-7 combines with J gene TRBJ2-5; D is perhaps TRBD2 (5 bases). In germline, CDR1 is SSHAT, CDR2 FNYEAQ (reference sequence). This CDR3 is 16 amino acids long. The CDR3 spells CASSLMGTSAQETQYF. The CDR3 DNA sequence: TGTGCTAGCAGCTTAATGGGTACTAGTGCGCAAGAGACCCAGTACTTC.

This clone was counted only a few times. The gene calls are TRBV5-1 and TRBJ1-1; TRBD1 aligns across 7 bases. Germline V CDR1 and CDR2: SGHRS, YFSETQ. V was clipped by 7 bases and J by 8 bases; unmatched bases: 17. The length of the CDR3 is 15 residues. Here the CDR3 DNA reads TGCGCCAGCTCCCGAGGGACAGCTTTAGCCGACGAAGCTTTCTTT. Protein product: CASSRGTALADEAFF.

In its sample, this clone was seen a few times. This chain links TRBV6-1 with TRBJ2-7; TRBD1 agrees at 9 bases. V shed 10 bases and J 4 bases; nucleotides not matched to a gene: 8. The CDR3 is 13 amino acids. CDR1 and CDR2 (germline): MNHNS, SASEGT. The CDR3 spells CAIQTGGVYEQYF. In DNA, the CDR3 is TGTGCCATCCAGACAGGGGGAGTGTACGAGCAGTACTTC.

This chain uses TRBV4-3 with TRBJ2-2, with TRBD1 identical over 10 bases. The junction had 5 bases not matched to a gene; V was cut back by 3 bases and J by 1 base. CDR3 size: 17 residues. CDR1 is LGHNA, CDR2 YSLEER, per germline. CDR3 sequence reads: CASSQPGQGGNTGELFF. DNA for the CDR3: TGCGCCAGCAGCCAGCCCGGACAGGGGGGGAACACCGGGGAGCTGTTTTTT.

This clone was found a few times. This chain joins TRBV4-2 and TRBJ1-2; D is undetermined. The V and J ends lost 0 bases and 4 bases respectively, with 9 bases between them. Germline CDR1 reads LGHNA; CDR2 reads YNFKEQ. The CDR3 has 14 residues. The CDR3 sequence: CASSQEFIPYGYTF. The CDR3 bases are TGTGCCAGCAGCCAAGAGTTTATTCCCTATGGCTACACCTTC.

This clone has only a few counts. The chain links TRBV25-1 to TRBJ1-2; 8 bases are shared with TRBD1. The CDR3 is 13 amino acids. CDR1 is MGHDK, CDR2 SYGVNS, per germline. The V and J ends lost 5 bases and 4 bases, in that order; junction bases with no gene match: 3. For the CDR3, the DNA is TGTGCCAGCAGTCAGGGGGCCCCCTATGGCTACACCTTC. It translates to CASSQGAPYGYTF.